At least ten counts were recorded for the clone carrying this T cell receptor (beta chain). Its specificity is not known. The data were obtained in a study of CD8 T cells in ankylosing spondylitis. Broader study findings: Eight highly homologous variants formed a TCR beta motif that appeared characteristic of ankylosing spondylitis blood. Past research had described some motif variants in reactive arthritis synovial fluid and blood.

V dropped 5 bases and J dropped 7; count of bases not matched to a gene: 9. The CDR3 runs to 16 residues. CDR1 is SEHNR and CDR2 is FQNEAQ in the germline V gene (reference sequence). TCRdb fed the 5' RACE reads into MiXCR, producing one record per CDR3 protein. The sample shows more than 500,000 distinct CDR3 sequences, under 5.5% of them seen only once. The genes are TRBV7-9 and TRBJ2-5; 14 bases line up with TRBD2. Sequenced input: blood, either unsorted or a sorted T cell fraction (not recorded which). The receptor was isolated from a male donor with ankylosing spondylitis. CDR3: CASSLGLAGALGTQYF. The CDR3 DNA sequence: TGTGCCAGCAGCCTGGGACTAGCGGGGGCACTAGGGACCCAGTACTTC. Together with reference TRBV7-9 and TRBJ2-5, the CDR3 gives the full variable domain: DTGVSQNPRHKITKRGQNVTFRCDPISEHNRLYWYRQTLGQGPEFLTYFQNEAQLEKSRLLSDRFSAERPKGSFSTLEIQRTEQGDSAMYLCASSLGLAGALGTQYFGPGTRLLVL.